This TCR beta chain was documented in a study of blood T cell repertoires in COVID-19. Here immunoSEQ multiplex PCR was the method, and the copy in TCRdb shows in-frame clones only, minus some. Altogether a few hundred thousand clones are present, approximately 90% being singletons, with the ten largest covering more than 0.85%. V was clipped by 4 bases and J by 6 bases; unmatched bases: 5. Germline-derived CDR1 and CDR2 are KGHSH and LQKENI. CDR3 size: 13 residues. This TCR was sampled from a woman in her 40s who had been exposed to COVID-19. The gene calls are TRBV18 and TRBJ2-7, with 8 bases that match TRBD2. The sample comprised PBMCs or T cells enriched from blood (not recorded which). Here the CDR3 DNA reads TGTGCCAGCTCACGAGCCGGGGGGGGCGAGCAGTACTTC. Translated, it gives CASSRAGGGEQYF.